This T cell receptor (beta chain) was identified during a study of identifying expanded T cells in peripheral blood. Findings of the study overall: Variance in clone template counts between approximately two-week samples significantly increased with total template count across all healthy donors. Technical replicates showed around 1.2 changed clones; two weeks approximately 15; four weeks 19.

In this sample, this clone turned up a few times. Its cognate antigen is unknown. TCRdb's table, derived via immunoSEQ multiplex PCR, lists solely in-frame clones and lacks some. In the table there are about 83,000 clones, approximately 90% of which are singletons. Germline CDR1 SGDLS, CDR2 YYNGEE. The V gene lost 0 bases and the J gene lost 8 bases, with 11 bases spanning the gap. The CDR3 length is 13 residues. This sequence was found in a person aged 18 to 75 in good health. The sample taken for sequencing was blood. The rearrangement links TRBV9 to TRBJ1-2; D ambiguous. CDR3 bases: TGTGCCAGCAGCGTAGGGACGTTGAGGGGCTACACCTTC. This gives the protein CASSVGTLRGYTF.